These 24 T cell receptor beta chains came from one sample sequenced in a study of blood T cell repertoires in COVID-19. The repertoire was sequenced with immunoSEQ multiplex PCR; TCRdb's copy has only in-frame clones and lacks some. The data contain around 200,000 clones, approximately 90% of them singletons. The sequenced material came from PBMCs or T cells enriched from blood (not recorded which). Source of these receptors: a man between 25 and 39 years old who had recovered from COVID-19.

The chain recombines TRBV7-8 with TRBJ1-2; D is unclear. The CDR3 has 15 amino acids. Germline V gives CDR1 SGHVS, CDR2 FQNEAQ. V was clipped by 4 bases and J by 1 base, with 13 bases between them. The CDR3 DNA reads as TGTGCCAGCAGCTCTAAGGACGGGGTTAACTATGGCTACACCTTC. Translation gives CASSSKDGVNYGYTF.

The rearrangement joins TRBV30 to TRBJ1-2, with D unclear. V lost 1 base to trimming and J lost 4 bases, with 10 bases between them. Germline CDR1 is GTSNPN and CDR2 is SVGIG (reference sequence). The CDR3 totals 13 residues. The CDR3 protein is CAWSERSLYGYTF. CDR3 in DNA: TGTGCCTGGAGTGAGAGGAGCCTCTATGGCTACACCTTC.

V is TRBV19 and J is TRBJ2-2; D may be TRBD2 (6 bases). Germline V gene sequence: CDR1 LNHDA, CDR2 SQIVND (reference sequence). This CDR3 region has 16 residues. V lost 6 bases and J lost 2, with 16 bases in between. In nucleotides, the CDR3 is TGTGCCAGTAGGGTTGGTGGTAGCGGAAACACCGGGGAGCTGTTTTTT. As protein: CASRVGGSGNTGELFF. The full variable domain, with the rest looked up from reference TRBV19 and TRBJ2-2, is DGGITQSPKYLFRKEGQNVTLSCEQNLNHDAMYWYRQDPGQGLRLIYYSQIVNDFQKGDIAEGYSVSREKKESFPLTVTSAQKNPTAFYLCASRVGGSGNTGELFFGEGSRLTVL.

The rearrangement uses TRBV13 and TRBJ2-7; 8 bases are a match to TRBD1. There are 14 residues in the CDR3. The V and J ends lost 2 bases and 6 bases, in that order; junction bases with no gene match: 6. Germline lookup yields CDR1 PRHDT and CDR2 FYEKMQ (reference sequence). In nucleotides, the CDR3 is TGTGCCAGCAGCTTACAGGGGGCGTCTCTCGAGCAGTACTTC. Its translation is CASSLQGASLEQYF.

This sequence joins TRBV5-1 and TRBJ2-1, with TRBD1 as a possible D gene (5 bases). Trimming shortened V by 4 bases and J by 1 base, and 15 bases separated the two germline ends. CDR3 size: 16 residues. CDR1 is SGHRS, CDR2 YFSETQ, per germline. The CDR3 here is CASSEPRAGSYNEQFF. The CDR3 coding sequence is TGCGCCAGCAGCGAGCCCCGGGCAGGGTCCTACAATGAGCAGTTCTTC.

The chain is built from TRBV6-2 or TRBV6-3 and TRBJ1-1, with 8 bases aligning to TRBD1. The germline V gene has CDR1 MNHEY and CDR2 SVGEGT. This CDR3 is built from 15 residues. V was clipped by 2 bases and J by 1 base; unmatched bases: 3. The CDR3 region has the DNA TGTGCCAGCAGTTACCAGGACAGGGAGAACACTGAAGCTTTCTTT. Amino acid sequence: CASSYQDRENTEAFF.

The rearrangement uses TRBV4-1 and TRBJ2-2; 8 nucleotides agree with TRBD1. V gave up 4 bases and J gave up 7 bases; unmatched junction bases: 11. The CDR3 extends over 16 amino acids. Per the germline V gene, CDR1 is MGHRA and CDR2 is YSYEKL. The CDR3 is CASSRIQGAIGGELFF. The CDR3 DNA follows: TGCGCCAGCAGCCGCATCCAGGGGGCGATTGGCGGGGAGCTGTTTTTT.

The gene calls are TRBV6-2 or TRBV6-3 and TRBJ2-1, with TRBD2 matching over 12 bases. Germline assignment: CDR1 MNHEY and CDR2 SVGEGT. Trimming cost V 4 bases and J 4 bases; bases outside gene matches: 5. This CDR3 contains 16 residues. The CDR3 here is CASSFSSGRGYNEQFF. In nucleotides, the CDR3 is TGTGCCAGCAGTTTTTCTAGCGGGAGGGGGTACAATGAGCAGTTCTTC.

CDR3 nucleotide sequence: TGTGCCAGCACCCCCCGACCGACAGACTTTGGCTACACCTTC. Residues: CASTPRPTDFGYTF. The chain employs TRBV28 and TRBJ1-2, with D perhaps TRBD1 (5 bases). With 7 bases removed from V and 7 bases from J, the gap between germline ends came to 19 bases. Germline V gene lookup returns CDR1 MDHEN and CDR2 SYDVKM. This CDR3 has 14 amino acids.

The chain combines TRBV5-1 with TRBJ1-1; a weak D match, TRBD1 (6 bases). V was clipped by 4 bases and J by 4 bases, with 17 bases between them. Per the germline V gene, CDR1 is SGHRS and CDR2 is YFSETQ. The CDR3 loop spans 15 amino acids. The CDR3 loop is CASSKTGEWGTEAFF. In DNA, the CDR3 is TGCGCCAGCAGCAAGACAGGTGAATGGGGCACTGAAGCTTTCTTT.

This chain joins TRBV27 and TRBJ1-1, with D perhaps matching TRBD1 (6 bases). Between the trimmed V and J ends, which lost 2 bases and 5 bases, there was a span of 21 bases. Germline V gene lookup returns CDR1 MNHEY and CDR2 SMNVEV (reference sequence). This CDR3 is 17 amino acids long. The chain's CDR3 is CASSLGRQAQVVTEAFF. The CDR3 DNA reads TGTGCCAGCAGTTTAGGCCGACAGGCTCAAGTGGTAACTGAAGCTTTCTTT.

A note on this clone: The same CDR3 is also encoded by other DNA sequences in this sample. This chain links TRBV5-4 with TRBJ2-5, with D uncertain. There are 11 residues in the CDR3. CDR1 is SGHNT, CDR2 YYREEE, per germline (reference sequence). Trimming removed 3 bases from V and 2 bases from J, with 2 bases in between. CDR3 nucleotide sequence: TGTGCCAGCAGCTCACAAGAGACCCAGTACTTC. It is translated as CASSSQETQYF.

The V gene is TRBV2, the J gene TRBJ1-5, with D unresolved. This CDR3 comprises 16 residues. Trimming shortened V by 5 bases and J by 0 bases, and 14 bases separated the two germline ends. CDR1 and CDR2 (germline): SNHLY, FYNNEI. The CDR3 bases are TGTGCCAGCAGTCTAACAGCTGTTTATAGCAATCAGCCCCAGCATTTT. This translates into CASSLTAVYSNQPQHF.

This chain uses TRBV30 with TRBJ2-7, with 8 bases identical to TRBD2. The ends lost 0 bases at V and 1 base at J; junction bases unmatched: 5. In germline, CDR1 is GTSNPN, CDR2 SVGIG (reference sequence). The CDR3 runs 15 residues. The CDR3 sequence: CAWSVRGGLSYEQYF. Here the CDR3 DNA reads TGTGCCTGGAGTGTTCGGGGGGGGCTATCCTACGAGCAGTACTTC.

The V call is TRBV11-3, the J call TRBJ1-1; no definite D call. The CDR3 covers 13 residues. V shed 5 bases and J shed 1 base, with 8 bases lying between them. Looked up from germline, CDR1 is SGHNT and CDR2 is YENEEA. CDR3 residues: CASSLRGNTEAFF. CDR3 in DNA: TGTGCCAGCAGCCTTCGGGGGAACACTGAAGCTTTCTTT. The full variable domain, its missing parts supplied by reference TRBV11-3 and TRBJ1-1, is EAGVVQSPRYKIIEKKQPVAFWCNPISGHNTLYWYLQNLGQGPELLIRYENEEAVDDSQLPKDRFSAERLKGVDSTLKIQPAELGDSAVYLCASSLRGNTEAFFGQGTRLTVV.

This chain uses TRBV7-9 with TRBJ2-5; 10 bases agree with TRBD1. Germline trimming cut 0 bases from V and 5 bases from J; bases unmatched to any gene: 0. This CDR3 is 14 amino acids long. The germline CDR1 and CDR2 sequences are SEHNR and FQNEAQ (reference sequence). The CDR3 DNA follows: TGTGCCAGCAGCTTAGCGGGACAGGGGGAGACCCAGTACTTC. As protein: CASSLAGQGETQYF.

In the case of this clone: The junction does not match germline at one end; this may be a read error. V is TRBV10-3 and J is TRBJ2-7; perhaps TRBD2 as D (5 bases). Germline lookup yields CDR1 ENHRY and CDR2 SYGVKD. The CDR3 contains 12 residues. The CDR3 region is CAMGDGSYEQYF. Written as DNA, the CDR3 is TGCGCGATGGGAGATGGGTCCTACGAGCAGTACTTC.

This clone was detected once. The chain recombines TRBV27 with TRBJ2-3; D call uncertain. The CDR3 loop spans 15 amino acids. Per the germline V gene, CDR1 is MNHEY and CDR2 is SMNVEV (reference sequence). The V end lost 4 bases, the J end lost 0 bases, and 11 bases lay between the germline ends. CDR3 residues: CASSYQLGSTDTQYF. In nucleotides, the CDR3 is TGTGCCAGCAGTTACCAGCTCGGGAGCACAGATACGCAGTATTTT.

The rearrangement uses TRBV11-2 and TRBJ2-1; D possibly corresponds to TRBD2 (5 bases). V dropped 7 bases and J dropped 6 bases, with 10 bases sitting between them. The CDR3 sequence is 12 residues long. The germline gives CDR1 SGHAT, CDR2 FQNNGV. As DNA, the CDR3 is TGTGCCAGCATATACCGGGGCAATGAGCAGTTCTTC. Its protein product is CASIYRGNEQFF.

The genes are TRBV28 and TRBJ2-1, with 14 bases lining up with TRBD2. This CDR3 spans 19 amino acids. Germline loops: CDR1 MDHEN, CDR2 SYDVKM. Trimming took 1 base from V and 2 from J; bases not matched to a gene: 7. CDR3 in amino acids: CASSLSLLTSGRAYNEQFF. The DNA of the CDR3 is TGTGCCAGCAGTTTATCCCTATTGACTAGCGGGAGGGCCTACAATGAGCAGTTCTTC.

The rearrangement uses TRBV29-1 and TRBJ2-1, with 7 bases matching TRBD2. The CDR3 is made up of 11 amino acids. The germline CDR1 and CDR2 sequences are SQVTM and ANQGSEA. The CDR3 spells CSGGRDNEQFF. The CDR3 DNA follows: TGCAGTGGGGGGAGGGACAATGAGCAGTTCTTC.

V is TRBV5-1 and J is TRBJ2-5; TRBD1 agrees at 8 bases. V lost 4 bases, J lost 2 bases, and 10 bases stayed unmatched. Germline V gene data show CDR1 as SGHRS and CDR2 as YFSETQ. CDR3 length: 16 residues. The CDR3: CASSTSGGPLQETQYF. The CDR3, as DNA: TGCGCCAGCAGCACCTCAGGGGGCCCTCTGCAAGAGACCCAGTACTTC.

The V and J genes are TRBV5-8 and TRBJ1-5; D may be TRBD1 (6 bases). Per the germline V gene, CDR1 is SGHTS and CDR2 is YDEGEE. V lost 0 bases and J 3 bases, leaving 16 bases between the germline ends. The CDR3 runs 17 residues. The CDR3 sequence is CASSLGAGDANNQPQHF. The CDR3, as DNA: TGTGCCAGCAGCTTGGGAGCAGGGGACGCTAACAATCAGCCCCAGCATTTT.

CDR3 in DNA: TGTGCCTGGAGTGGGGGGTTAGCGGGAGCGGTTCATAGGCAAGAGACCCAGTACTTC. The encoded protein is CAWSGGLAGAVHRQETQYF. This rearrangement joins TRBV30 to TRBJ2-5; TRBD2 agrees at 9 bases. Germline values: CDR1 GTSNPN, CDR2 SVGIG (reference sequence). V was pared by 1 base and J by 2 bases, with 17 bases of the junction left unmatched. The CDR3 sequence is 19 residues long. Variable domain in full (rest from reference TRBV30 and TRBJ2-5): SQTIHQWPATLVQPVGSPLSLECTVEGTSNPNLYWYRQAAGRGLQLLFYSVGIGQISSEVPQNLSASRPQDRQFILSSKKLLLSDSGFYLCAWSGGLAGAVHRQETQYFGPGTRLLVL.